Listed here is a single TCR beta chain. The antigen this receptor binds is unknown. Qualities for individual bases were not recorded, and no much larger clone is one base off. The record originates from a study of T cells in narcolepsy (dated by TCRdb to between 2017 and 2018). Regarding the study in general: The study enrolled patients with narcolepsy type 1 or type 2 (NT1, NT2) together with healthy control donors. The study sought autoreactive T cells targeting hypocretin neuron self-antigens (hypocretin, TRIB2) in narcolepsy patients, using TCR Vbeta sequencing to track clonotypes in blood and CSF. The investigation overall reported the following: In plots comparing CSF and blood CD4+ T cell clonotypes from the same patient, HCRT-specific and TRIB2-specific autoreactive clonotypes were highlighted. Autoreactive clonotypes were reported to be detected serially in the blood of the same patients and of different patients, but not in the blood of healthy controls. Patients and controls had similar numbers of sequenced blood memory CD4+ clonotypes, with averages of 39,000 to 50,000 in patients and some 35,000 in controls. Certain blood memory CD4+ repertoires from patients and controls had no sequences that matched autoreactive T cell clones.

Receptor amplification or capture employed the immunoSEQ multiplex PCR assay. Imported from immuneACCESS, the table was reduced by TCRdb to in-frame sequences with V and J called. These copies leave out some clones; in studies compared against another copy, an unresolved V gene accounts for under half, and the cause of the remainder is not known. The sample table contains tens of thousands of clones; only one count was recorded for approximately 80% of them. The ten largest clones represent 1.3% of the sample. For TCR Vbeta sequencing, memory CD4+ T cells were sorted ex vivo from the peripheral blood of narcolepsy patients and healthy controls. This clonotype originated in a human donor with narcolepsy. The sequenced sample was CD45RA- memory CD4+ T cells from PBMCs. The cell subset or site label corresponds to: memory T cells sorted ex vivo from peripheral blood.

The CDR3 protein sequence reads: CASSQDRECTF. The sequenced DNA is TGTGCCAGCAGCCAGGACAGGGAGTGCACCTTC. The sequence links TRBV6-6 to TRBJ1-2; TRBD1 lines up with 8 middle nucleotides. Per the germline V gene (reference sequence), MNHNY is the CDR1 and SVGAGI is the CDR2. The germline V end is reduced by 6 bases and the J end by 13 bases; junction bases left unmatched: 7. Reading from cysteine to phenylalanine, the CDR3 counts 11 amino acids. The only DNA kept is the CDR3, 33 bases in frame from the first base.